The text below deals with one TCR beta chain. As yet, its antigen is unknown. The germline V gene has CDR1 SGHAT and CDR2 FQNNGV. With V trimmed by 1 base and J by 1 base, 4 bases remained unmatched. The CDR3 is 16 amino acids. The data are from a study of cytomegalovirus exposure and HLA in healthy donors. Whole-study findings and limits: Reports indicate that TCR beta sequences accurately predicted the HLA-A and HLA-B alleles of most subjects.

It was with 60 Vbeta and 13 Jbeta primers that the PCR ran. TCRdb's table, derived via immunoSEQ multiplex PCR, lists solely in-frame clones and lacks some. The table lists approximately 130,000 clones. This cohort consisted of healthy bone marrow donors. The sequence derives from a woman aged 55-70 years in good health and CMV-seronegative. The J gene is TRBJ1-1, the V gene TRBV11-2, with TRBD1 identical over 9 bases. The material sequenced was PBMCs. CDR3 in amino acids: CASSLGTGDTNTEAFF. The DNA for the CDR3 is TGTGCCAGCAGCTTAGGGACAGGGGATACGAACACTGAAGCTTTCTTT.